This entry lists 28 T cell receptor beta chains sequenced from one sample in a study of blood T cell repertoires in COVID-19. Profiled with immunoSEQ multiplex PCR; TCRdb holds only in-frame clones, not every one. The sample shows more than 45,000 clones, approximately 90% of them seen only once. The material sequenced was peripheral blood. The receptors shown here come from a man older than 75 with acute or convalescent COVID-19.

This clone was seen just once. The V gene is TRBV5-1, the J gene TRBJ2-3; possibly TRBD2 for D (5 bases). CDR3 size: 15 residues. Germline CDR1 reads SGHRS; CDR2 reads YFSETQ. With 4 bases removed from V and 3 bases from J, the gap between germline ends came to 15 bases. The CDR3 DNA follows: TGCGCCAGCAGCACGTGGGTTAGGAGGACAGATACGCAGTATTTT. Residues: CASSTWVRRTDTQYF.

The chain has TRBV6-5 and TRBJ2-7, with TRBD1 as a possible D gene (5 bases). Deletions cut 7 bases from V and 0 bases from J, with 13 bases between. Germline loops: CDR1 MNHEY, CDR2 SVGAGI. CDR3 length: 14 amino acids. The CDR3: CASTREVSSYEQYF. In nucleotides, the CDR3 is TGTGCCAGCACCAGGGAAGTTAGCTCCTACGAGCAGTACTTC.

V gene TRBV4-3 combines with J gene TRBJ2-3, with 10 nucleotides matching TRBD1. Germline lookup yields CDR1 LGHNA and CDR2 YSLEER. Trimming at V came to 5 bases and at J to 3 bases, leaving 5 bases not matched to a gene. The CDR3 has 15 amino acids. The CDR3 DNA is TGCGCCAGCAGCTTACGACAGGGGGCTACAGATACGCAGTATTTT. Its translation is CASSLRQGATDTQYF.

The J gene is TRBJ1-1, the V gene TRBV18, with a tentative D call TRBD1 (6 bases). CDR3 length: 16 amino acids. Germline V gene data show CDR1 as KGHSH and CDR2 as LQKENI. Trimming stripped 4 bases from V and 1 base from J, with 16 bases between. This CDR3 reads CASSRTGDTKNTEAFF. CDR3 in DNA: TGTGCCAGCTCACGTACCGGGGACACGAAGAACACTGAAGCTTTCTTT.

The V and J genes are TRBV25-1 and TRBJ2-1; D is undetermined. Trimming pared 6 bases from V and 0 bases from J, leaving 6 bases between. Germline-derived CDR1 and CDR2 are MGHDK and SYGVNS. The CDR3 spans 13 residues. The DNA for the CDR3 is TGTGCCAGCAGGGGCAGCTCCTACAATGAGCAGTTCTTC. This translates into CASRGSSYNEQFF.

This rearrangement joins TRBV15 to TRBJ1-5, with D perhaps TRBD1 (5 bases). This CDR3 has 14 amino acids. Deletions cut 9 bases from V and 2 bases from J, with 14 bases between. CDR1 and CDR2 (germline): LNHNV, YYDKDF (reference sequence). CDR3 loop: CATWGGYGNQPQHF. The CDR3 DNA reads TGTGCCACTTGGGGGGGTTATGGCAATCAGCCCCAGCATTTT.

The chain links TRBV7-2 to TRBJ1-5; tentative D call: TRBD1 (6 bases). V shed 5 bases and J shed 9 bases, with 20 bases lying between them. This CDR3 has 15 amino acids. Germline CDR1 is SGHTA and CDR2 is FQGNSA. The CDR3 sequence: CASSPWGQGMGPQHF. For the CDR3, the DNA is TGTGCCAGCAGCCCCTGGGGGCAGGGCATGGGGCCCCAGCATTTT.

This clone was recorded once. The chain employs TRBV3-1 (or the pseudogene TRBV3-2) and TRBJ2-1; no clear D gene. Trimming removed 0 bases at V and 3 bases at J, with 9 bases between. Germline assignment: CDR1 LGHDT and CDR2 YNNKEL (reference sequence). This CDR3 contains 15 residues. The CDR3 nucleotides are TGTGCCAGCAGCCAAGACCCCCAGGTCTACAATGAGCAGTTCTTC. This sequence encodes CASSQDPQVYNEQFF.

The V gene is TRBV5-1, the J gene TRBJ2-7, with 10 bases fitting TRBD1. V lost 4 bases to trimming and J lost 7 bases; unmatched junction nucleotides: 8. Germline-derived CDR1 and CDR2 are SGHRS and YFSETQ. This CDR3 region has 14 residues. The CDR3 protein is CASSKRTGGREQYF. CDR3 coding DNA: TGCGCCAGCAGCAAACGGACAGGGGGGAGAGAGCAGTACTTC.

CDR3 bases: TGTGCCAGCAGCCCAGGGACCGGGACATCGAGCTCCTACGAGCAGTACTTC. Translation: CASSPGTGTSSSYEQYF. This chain connects TRBV11-3 to TRBJ2-7; D may be TRBD1 (6 bases). CDR1 is SGHNT, CDR2 YENEEA, per germline. The ends were cut back, 5 bases at V and 0 bases at J, with 20 bases in the middle. The CDR3 has 17 amino acids.

The V gene is TRBV19, the J gene TRBJ1-4; TRBD1 aligns across 10 bases. The CDR3 length is 16 residues. CDR1 and CDR2 from the germline V gene are LNHDA and SQIVND (reference sequence). The J segment lost 5 bases and the V segment lost 6 bases, leaving 9 bases of the junction unmatched. CDR3 amino acids: CASSAGQGRFNEKLFF. The CDR3, as DNA: TGTGCCAGTAGCGCGGGACAGGGGCGCTTCAATGAAAAACTGTTTTTT.

The chain couples TRBV28 to TRBJ2-7; possible D gene TRBD1, 6 bases. Looked up from germline, CDR1 is MDHEN and CDR2 is SYDVKM. The CDR3 extends over 15 amino acids. Trimming shortened V by 5 bases and J by 6 bases, and 20 bases separated the two germline ends. This CDR3 is CASSTRQGREGEQYF. As DNA, the CDR3 is TGTGCCAGCAGTACCCGGCAGGGGAGAGAAGGCGAGCAGTACTTC.

The chain recombines TRBV7-9 with TRBJ2-2, with 11 bases aligning to TRBD1. This CDR3 contains 17 residues. With 2 bases clipped from V and 5 bases from J, the junction kept 7 bases outside the gene matches. The V gene's germline CDR1 is SEHNR and CDR2 FQNEAQ (reference sequence). The CDR3 loop reads CASSLISDRGRTGELFF. DNA for the CDR3: TGTGCCAGCAGCTTAATCTCGGACAGGGGGCGTACCGGGGAGCTGTTTTTT. Full variable domain (missing parts from reference TRBV7-9 and TRBJ2-2): DTGVSQNPRHKITKRGQNVTFRCDPISEHNRLYWYRQTLGQGPEFLTYFQNEAQLEKSRLLSDRFSAERPKGSFSTLEIQRTEQGDSAMYLCASSLISDRGRTGELFFGEGSRLTVL.

In its sample, this clone was seen once. V usage is TRBV23-1 and J usage is TRBJ1-1; a weak D match, TRBD1 (6 bases). TRBV23-1 is assigned to the ORF class and has an uncertain function. The V end lost 5 bases, the J end lost 3 bases, and 10 bases lay between the germline ends. This CDR3 has 13 residues. The CDR3 DNA sequence: TGCGCCAGCAGTTCAGGGGTGGACACTGAAGCTTTCTTT. This codes for CASSSGVDTEAFF.

The chain combines TRBV5-6 with TRBJ1-6; D not resolved. V was shortened by 4 bases and J by 6 bases, with 11 bases between the two germline ends. Germline V gene sequence: CDR1 SGHDT, CDR2 YYEEEE. This CDR3 spans 14 amino acids. The CDR3: CASSPRDFNSPLHF. The CDR3 region has the DNA TGTGCCAGCAGCCCCCGGGATTTTAATTCACCCCTCCACTTT.

This rearrangement joins TRBV5-4 to TRBJ2-1, with 7 bases matching TRBD2. V shed 4 bases, J shed 1 base, and the junction held 14 bases outside the gene matches. Germline CDR1 SGHNT, CDR2 YYREEE (reference sequence). The CDR3 length is 18 residues. The CDR3 loop reads CASSPGGRYRDSYNEQFF. The CDR3 bases are TGTGCCAGCAGCCCGGGGGGTCGTTATCGGGATTCCTACAATGAGCAGTTCTTC.

This clone appeared many times. The chain links TRBV11-2 to TRBJ2-7; 9 bases are shared with TRBD2. This CDR3 spans 16 amino acids. The ends lost 5 bases at V and 3 bases at J; junction bases unmatched: 11. Germline CDR1 reads SGHAT; CDR2 reads FQNNGV. The CDR3 nucleotides are TGTGCCAGCAGCACCTCGGGGCGGGGGGGTTTCTACGAGCAGTACTTC. Residues: CASSTSGRGGFYEQYF.

This clone is medium-sized (0.01 to 0.1%) by share. V is TRBV25-1 and J is TRBJ2-3; D is unresolved. This CDR3 spans 11 amino acids. The germline CDR1 and CDR2 sequences are MGHDK and SYGVNS. V gave up 6 bases and J gave up 14 bases, with 15 bases separating them. The CDR3 region has the DNA TGTGCCAGCAGCACCGGGTCCCAGCGGTATTTT. Translating it yields CASSTGSQRYF. The complete variable domain, with remaining parts taken from reference TRBV25-1 and TRBJ2-3, reads EADIYQTPRYLVIGTGKKITLECSQTMGHDKMYWYQQDPGMELHLIHYSYGVNSTEKGDLSSESTVSRIRTEHFPLTLESARPSHTSQYLCASSTGSQRYFGPGTRLTVL.

This clone was seen once. The V call is TRBV4-3, the J call TRBJ2-7; D is possibly TRBD1 (6 bases). This CDR3 contains 15 residues. Germline CDR1 and CDR2: LGHNA and YSLEER. Trimming shortened V by 1 base and J by 1 base, and 11 bases separated the two germline ends. CDR3 sequence: CASSQGRTASYEQYF. In nucleotides, the CDR3 is TGCGCCAGCAGCCAAGGAAGGACAGCATCCTACGAGCAGTACTTC.

This chain links TRBV11-2 with TRBJ1-6; perhaps TRBD1 as D (5 bases). V was pared by 5 bases and J by 9 bases, with 17 bases between. CDR3 length: 15 residues. Per the germline V gene, CDR1 is SGHAT and CDR2 is FQNNGV. DNA of the CDR3: TGTGCCAGCAGCCCCCTGGCAGGGCCGATTTCACCCCTCCACTTT. It yields the protein CASSPLAGPISPLHF.

The rearrangement links TRBV28 to TRBJ1-5; tentative D call: TRBD1 (6 bases). Per germline, CDR1 MDHEN and CDR2 SYDVKM. V lost 4 bases and J 2 bases, leaving 15 bases between the germline ends. This CDR3 contains 16 residues. The CDR3 protein is CASSSGARGGNQPQHF. CDR3 nucleotides: TGTGCCAGCAGTTCAGGGGCCCGGGGGGGCAATCAGCCCCAGCATTTT.

The V and J genes are TRBV13 and TRBJ1-4, with a weak D call TRBD1 (6 bases). The V and J ends lost 6 bases and 3 bases respectively, with 14 bases between them. In germline, CDR1 is PRHDT, CDR2 FYEKMQ (reference sequence). This CDR3 has 15 amino acids. CDR3 in DNA: TGTGCCAGCAGTCCGGGACACCGAGCTAATGAAAAACTGTTTTTT. Its translation: CASSPGHRANEKLFF. The full variable domain, its missing parts supplied by reference TRBV13 and TRBJ1-4, is AAGVIQSPRHLIKEKRETATLKCYPIPRHDTVYWYQQGPGQDPQFLISFYEKMQSDKGSIPDRFSAQQFSDYHSELNMSSLELGDSALYFCASSPGHRANEKLFFGSGTQLSVL.

The V and J genes are TRBV6-1 and TRBJ1-4, with 8 bases aligning to TRBD1. Trimming cost V 0 bases and J 7 bases; bases outside gene matches: 7. Germline assignment: CDR1 MNHNS and CDR2 SASEGT. The CDR3 is 16 amino acids. The CDR3 here is CASSEAYRGVSEKLFF. DNA of the CDR3: TGTGCCAGCAGTGAAGCCTACAGGGGGGTGAGTGAAAAACTGTTTTTT.

J is TRBJ1-4 and V is TRBV3-1 (or the pseudogene TRBV3-2); maybe TRBD1 (6 bases). With 1 base removed from V and 8 bases from J, the gap between germline ends came to 14 bases. The length of the CDR3 is 15 residues. Germline V gene data show CDR1 as LGHDT and CDR2 as YNNKEL (reference sequence). The CDR3 DNA follows: TGTGCCAGCAGCCAAGGGGGGCACCTGGGGGAAAAACTGTTTTTT. Its translation: CASSQGGHLGEKLFF.

The chain carries TRBV18 and TRBJ2-5; 13 bases map to TRBD2. From germline, CDR1 is KGHSH and CDR2 LQKENI. This CDR3 has 16 amino acids. Losses at the gene ends were 2 bases for V and 4 bases for J; bases not matched to a gene: 4. CDR3 DNA: TGTGCCAGCTCACCAGGGACTAGCGGGGTAGGAGAGACCCAGTACTTC. Its protein product is CASSPGTSGVGETQYF.

V and J are TRBV27 and TRBJ1-1; unclear D gene. V shed 4 bases and J shed 1 base, with 4 bases lying between them. Germline V gene data show CDR1 as MNHEY and CDR2 as SMNVEV (reference sequence). The CDR3 totals 12 residues. The CDR3 is CASSSGNTEAFF. DNA for the CDR3: TGTGCCAGCAGTTCGGGGAACACTGAAGCTTTCTTT.

This clone turned up a few times. The chain has TRBV13 and TRBJ1-1; D unresolved. The CDR3 sequence is 16 residues long. The germline gives CDR1 PRHDT, CDR2 FYEKMQ (reference sequence). V was trimmed by 5 bases and J by 10 bases, leaving 26 bases between them. The CDR3 DNA reads as TGTGCCAGCAGCCCCTCAAGCGGGTCAGCGAGGCTGGGAGCTTTCTTT. It specifies CASSPSSGSARLGAFF.

The gene calls are TRBV6-2 or TRBV6-3 and TRBJ2-7; 7 bases map to TRBD1. This CDR3 contains 13 residues. V dropped 2 bases and J dropped 5; count of bases not matched to a gene: 3. From germline, CDR1 is MNHEY and CDR2 SVGEGT. CDR3 nucleotide sequence: TGTGCCAGCAGTTACGAACAGGGGAACGAGCAGTACTTC. This codes for CASSYEQGNEQYF.